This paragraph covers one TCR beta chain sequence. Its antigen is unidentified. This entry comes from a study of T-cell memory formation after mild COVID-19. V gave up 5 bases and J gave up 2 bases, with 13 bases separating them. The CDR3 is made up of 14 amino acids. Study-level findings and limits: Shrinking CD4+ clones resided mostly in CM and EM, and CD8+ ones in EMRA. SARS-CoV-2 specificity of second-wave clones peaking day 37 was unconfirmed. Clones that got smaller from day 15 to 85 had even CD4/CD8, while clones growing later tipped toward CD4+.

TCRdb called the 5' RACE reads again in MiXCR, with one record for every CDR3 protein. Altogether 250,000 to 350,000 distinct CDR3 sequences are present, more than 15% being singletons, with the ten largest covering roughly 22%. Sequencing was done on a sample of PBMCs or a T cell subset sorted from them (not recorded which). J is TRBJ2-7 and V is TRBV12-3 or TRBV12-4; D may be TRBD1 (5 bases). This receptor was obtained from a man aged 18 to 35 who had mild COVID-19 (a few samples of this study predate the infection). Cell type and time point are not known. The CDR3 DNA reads TGTGCCAGCAGTACCCCAGGGTTACCCTACGAGCAGTACTTC. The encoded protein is CASSTPGLPYEQYF.